This T cell receptor (beta chain) was captured in a study of blood T cells in healthy people across ages. Germline assignment: CDR1 DFQATT and CDR2 SNEGSKA (reference sequence). The CDR3 consists of 15 residues. Trimming removed 3 bases from V and 8 bases from J; junction bases left unmatched: 12. This clonotype was observed a single time. For the second PCR, which ran for roughly 6 to 12 cycles, a sample-barcoded 5' primer and a J-beta primer mix were used. Paired-end reads containing CDR3 totaled no fewer than 2.5 million for each sample. TCRdb reprocessed the 5' RACE reads via MiXCR and lists one record per CDR3 protein. The sample has some 1.8 million distinct CDR3 sequences, approximately 40% seen once; the top ten hold approximately 22%.

This receptor was identified in a human donor in good health. The chain combines TRBV20-1 with TRBJ2-1; TRBD1 agrees at 8 bases. The sample consisted of blood. The CDR3 sequence: CSARIPRQGFDEQFF. In DNA, the CDR3 is TGCAGTGCTAGGATCCCGCGACAGGGGTTCGATGAGCAGTTCTTC.